In its sample, the clone carrying this T cell receptor (beta chain) was seen a few times. This was the immunoSEQ v3.0 assay at survey level. The protocol was immunoSEQ multiplex PCR, while the TCRdb copy is restricted to in-frame clones and leaves out a portion. Of tens of thousands of clones listed, about nine tenths are singletons. This record belongs to a study of long-term antiretroviral therapy in people with HIV. V lost 2 bases, J lost 9 bases, and 14 bases lay in between. This CDR3 is 15 amino acids long. Germline CDR1 reads SNHLY; CDR2 reads FYNNEI. The input for sequencing was unsorted PBMCs, taken 5 to 5.5 years after starting antiretroviral therapy. The sequence was collected from a middle-aged woman with HIV. The rearrangement joins TRBV2 to TRBJ1-6; possibly TRBD1 for D (6 bases). The CDR3 loop is CASSELGGLGSPLHF. DNA for the CDR3: TGTGCCAGCAGTGAATTGGGGGGGCTGGGTTCACCCCTCCACTTT.